This record concerns one TCR beta chain sequence. Some clones are missing from TCRdb's copy, which holds only in-frame ones; the method was immunoSEQ multiplex PCR. The sample has some 70,000 clones; almost 95% are singletons. This entry is derived from a study of technical replicates of blood from a few donors. Per the germline V gene, CDR1 is SGHDT and CDR2 is YYEEEE. The CDR3 is 15 residues long. After removal of 5 bases from V and 4 bases from J, the junction contained 7 bases not matched to a gene. This clonotype was obtained from a human donor in good health. The specimen was T cells isolated from PBMCs. The genes are TRBV5-6 and TRBJ2-2; 8 bases align to TRBD1. This chain's CDR3 is CASRARDRFTGELFF. DNA for the CDR3: TGTGCCAGCAGGGCACGGGACAGGTTCACCGGGGAGCTGTTTTTT.